This T cell receptor (beta chain) was sequenced in a study of shared clonotypes between healthy human individuals. Study information: Each donor had three CD4 naive, three CD4 memory, two CD8 naive and one CD8 memory plate.

The CDR3 contains 14 residues. The V gene lost 7 bases and the J gene lost 4 bases, with 14 bases spanning the gap. The germline CDR1 and CDR2 sequences are MDHEN and SYDVKM. A 200 ng quantity of DNA, about 30,000 T cell genomes, went into the sorted-subset replicate PCRs. Authors' methods: ImmunoSEQ yielded junction-only sequences lacking quality scores, so filtering differed. This table comes from immunoSEQ multiplex PCR, and its TCRdb copy is limited to in-frame clones, with some not included. V and J calls and clone size are copied from that table; D and trimming were computed from the DNA. The repertoire holds 2.3 million or so clones, with just over 90% as singletons. A note on this clone: Its matching antigen is unknown.

Study conclusions and caveats: Generation of non-shared clonotypes was less probable than generation of clonotypes shared by all four donors.

The clonotype was recovered from a young man in good health. Some clones in this sample may be carry-over from other donors' samples. This chain joins TRBV28 and TRBJ2-1; possibly TRBD2 for D (6 bases). The material sequenced was naive CD4+ T cells from PBMCs. Subset reported: CD45RA+ positively selected. CDR3 sequence (DNA): TGTGCCAGCACGTCAAGGAGCGGGTACAATGAGCAGTTCTTC. This codes for CASTSRSGYNEQFF.